A single TCR beta chain is shown here with its context. Alongside a J-beta primer mix, a sample-barcoded 5' primer served in a second PCR lasting roughly 6 to 11 cycles. The yield of each sample was at least 3 million CDR3-containing paired-end reads. Using its own MiXCR run on the 5' RACE reads, TCRdb lists one record per CDR3 protein. The data show 600,000 or so distinct CDR3 sequences, with under 55% seen just once and around 23% held by the top ten. Each donor was a healthy Caucasian individual from Russia, aged roughly 6 to 95. These data are taken from a study of blood T cells in healthy people across ages. The sequence was collected from a man at least 80 years old in good health. What was sequenced was blood.

The CDR3 region is CASSEGTSGEDEQFF. CDR3 sequence (DNA): TGTGCCAGCAGTGAAGGGACTAGCGGGGAGGATGAGCAGTTCTTC. The genes are TRBV2 and TRBJ2-1, with 12 bases aligning to TRBD2. The V and J ends lost 1 base and 8 bases, in that order; junction bases with no gene match: 3. Germline lookup yields CDR1 SNHLY and CDR2 FYNNEI. This CDR3 is 15 amino acids long. Combining the CDR3 with reference TRBV2 and TRBJ2-1 gives the whole variable domain EPEVTQTPSHQVTQMGQEVILRCVPISNHLYFYWYRQILGQKVEFLVSFYNNEISEKSEIFDDQFSVERPDGSNFTLKIRSTKLEDSAMYFCASSEGTSGEDEQFFGPGTRLTVL.